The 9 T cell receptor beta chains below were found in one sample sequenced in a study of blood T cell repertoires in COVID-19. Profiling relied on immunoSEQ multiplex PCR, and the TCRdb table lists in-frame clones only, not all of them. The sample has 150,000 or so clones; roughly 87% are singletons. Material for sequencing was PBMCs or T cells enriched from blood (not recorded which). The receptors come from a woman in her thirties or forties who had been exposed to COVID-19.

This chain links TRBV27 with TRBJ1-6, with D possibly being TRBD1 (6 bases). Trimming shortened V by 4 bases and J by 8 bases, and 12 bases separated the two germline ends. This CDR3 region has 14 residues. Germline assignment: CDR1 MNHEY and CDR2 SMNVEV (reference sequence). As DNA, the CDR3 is TGTGCCAGCAGTTACAGAGGGGGTGATTCACCCCTCCACTTT. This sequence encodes CASSYRGGDSPLHF.

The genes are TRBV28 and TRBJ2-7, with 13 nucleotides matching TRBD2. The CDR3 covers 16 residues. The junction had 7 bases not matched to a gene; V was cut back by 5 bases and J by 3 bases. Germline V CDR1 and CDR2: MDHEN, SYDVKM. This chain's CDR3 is CASSASGTSGDYEQYF. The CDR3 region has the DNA TGTGCCAGCAGTGCCTCCGGGACTAGCGGGGACTACGAGCAGTACTTC.

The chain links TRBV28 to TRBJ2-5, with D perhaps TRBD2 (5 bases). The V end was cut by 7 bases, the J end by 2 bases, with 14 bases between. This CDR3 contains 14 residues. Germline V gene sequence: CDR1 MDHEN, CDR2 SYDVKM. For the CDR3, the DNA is TGTGCCAGCAACCCCCAGGAGGCACAAGAGACCCAGTACTTC. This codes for CASNPQEAQETQYF. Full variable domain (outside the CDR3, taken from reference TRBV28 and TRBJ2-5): DVKVTQSSRYLVKRTGEKVFLECVQDMDHENMFWYRQDPGLGLRLIYFSYDVKMKEKGDIPEGYSVSREKKERFSLILESASTNQTSMYLCASNPQEAQETQYFGPGTRLLVL.

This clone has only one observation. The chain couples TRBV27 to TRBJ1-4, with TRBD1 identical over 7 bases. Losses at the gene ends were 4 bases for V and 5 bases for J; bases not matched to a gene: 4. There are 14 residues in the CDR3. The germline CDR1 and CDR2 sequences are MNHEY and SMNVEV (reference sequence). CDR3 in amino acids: CASSSLDRNEKLFF. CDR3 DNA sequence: TGTGCCAGCAGTTCCTTGGACAGGAATGAAAAACTGTTTTTT.

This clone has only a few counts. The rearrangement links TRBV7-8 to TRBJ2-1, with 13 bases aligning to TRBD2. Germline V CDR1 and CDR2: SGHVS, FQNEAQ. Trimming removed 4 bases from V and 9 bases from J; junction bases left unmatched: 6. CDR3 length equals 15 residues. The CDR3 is CASSSRTSGGSEQFF. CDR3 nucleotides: TGTGCCAGCAGCTCTCGGACTAGCGGGGGCTCTGAGCAGTTCTTC.

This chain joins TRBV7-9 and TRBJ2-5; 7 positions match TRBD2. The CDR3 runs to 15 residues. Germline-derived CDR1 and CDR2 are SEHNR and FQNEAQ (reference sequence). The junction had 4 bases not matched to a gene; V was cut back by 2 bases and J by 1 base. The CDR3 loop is CASSLFAGVQETQYF. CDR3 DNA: TGTGCCAGCAGCTTATTTGCGGGGGTCCAAGAGACCCAGTACTTC.

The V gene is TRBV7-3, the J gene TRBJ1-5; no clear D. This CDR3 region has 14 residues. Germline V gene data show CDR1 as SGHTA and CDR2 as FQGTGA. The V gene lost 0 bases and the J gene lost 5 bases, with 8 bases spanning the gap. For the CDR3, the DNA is TGTGCCAGCAGCTTAACCCCCGGAGATCAGCCCCAGCATTTT. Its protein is CASSLTPGDQPQHF.

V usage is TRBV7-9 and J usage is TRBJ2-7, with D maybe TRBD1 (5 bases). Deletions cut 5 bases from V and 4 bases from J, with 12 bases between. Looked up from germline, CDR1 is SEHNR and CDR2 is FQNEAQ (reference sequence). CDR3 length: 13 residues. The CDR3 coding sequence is TGTGCCAGCAGCCGGATACAGGAATACGAGCAGTACTTC. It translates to CASSRIQEYEQYF.

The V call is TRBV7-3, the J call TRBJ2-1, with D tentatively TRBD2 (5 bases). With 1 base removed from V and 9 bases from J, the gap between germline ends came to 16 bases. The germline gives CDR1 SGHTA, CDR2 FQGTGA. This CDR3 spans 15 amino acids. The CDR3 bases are TGTGCCAGCAGCTTAATCCGGCGGAACCGGGGTGAGCAGTTCTTC. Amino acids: CASSLIRRNRGEQFF.